The source of this T cell receptor beta chain is a study of T cells in Graves' hyperthyroidism and ophthalmopathy. Every diagnosis used clinical symptoms, serum thyroxine and TRAb, thyroid ultrasound and orbital computed tomography. Researchers took RNA transcripts and amplified the TCR beta CDR3 regions from them. HTBI primers were employed in a first-round RT-PCR of the TCR CDR3. TCRdb fed the multiplex PCR reads into MiXCR, producing one record per CDR3 protein. The sample includes 550,000 to 600,000 distinct CDR3 sequences, about 14% of them seen just once. V lost 4 bases and J lost 1, with 20 bases in between. There are 18 residues in the CDR3. In this sample, this clonotype turned up many times.

The chain recombines TRBV12-3 or TRBV12-4 with TRBJ2-1, with TRBD2 as a possible D gene (6 bases). Sequencing was performed on blood. The receptor comes from a woman between 18 and 29 years old with Graves' ophthalmopathy. The CDR3 DNA follows: TGTGCCAGCAGTTCAACTCCCCTCACTAGCAGGTCCTACAATGAGCAGTTCTTC. Translated, it gives CASSSTPLTSRSYNEQFF.